A single sample is the source of the 9 T cell receptor beta chains below, sequenced in a study of Graves' ophthalmopathy and Graves' hyperthyroidism. RNA served as the template for amplifying TCR beta CDR3 regions. The first round was an RT-PCR with HTBI primers, and the second round was a multiplex PCR. In TCRdb, the multiplex PCR reads were re-called with MiXCR into one record per CDR3 protein. The sample lists 500,000 to 700,000 distinct CDR3 sequences, 39% seen once, with roughly 4.5% in the top ten. Source material: peripheral blood or thyroid tissue (not recorded which). These receptors came from an adult man with Graves' hyperthyroidism.

Turning to this clonotype: This may come from a read error, since a much larger clone is one base off. CDR3 loop: CASIFEGGTEALF. In DNA, the CDR3 is TGTGCCAGCATTTTCGAGGGTGGCACTGAAGCTCTCTTT. The chain joins TRBV2 to TRBJ1-1; D ambiguous. Germline V gene sequence: CDR1 SNHLY, CDR2 FYNNEI. The CDR3 loop spans 13 amino acids.

This clonotype was detected ten times or more. The chain links TRBV19 to TRBJ1-5, with a weak D call TRBD1 (5 bases). Trimming left V 3 bases short and J 7 bases short, with 13 bases between. CDR1 is LNHDA, CDR2 SQIVND, per germline (reference sequence). The CDR3 consists of 14 residues. Written as DNA, the CDR3 is TGTGCCAGTAGTATTACGTCGGGGGTGCAGCCCCAGCATTTT. The encoded protein is CASSITSGVQPQHF.

This clonotype was detected a few times. The V call is TRBV2, the J call TRBJ2-7; D is unclear. V lost 1 base to trimming and J lost 0 bases, with 7 bases between them. CDR3 size: 14 residues. Germline lookup yields CDR1 SNHLY and CDR2 FYNNEI. This CDR3 is CASSEVVDSYEQYF. For the CDR3, the DNA is TGTGCCAGCAGTGAAGTGGTGGACTCCTACGAGCAGTACTTC.

The V gene is TRBV12-3 or TRBV12-4, the J gene TRBJ2-7; D perhaps matches TRBD1 (5 bases). TRBJ2-1 matches the DNA end more closely, so the J call is doubtful. This CDR3 comprises 12 residues. This chain's CDR3 is CASSQGRSEQFF. In DNA, the CDR3 is TGTGCCAGCAGTCAGGGTCGGAGCGAGCAGTTCTTC.

The chain has TRBV12-3 or TRBV12-4 and TRBJ1-5, with unresolved D. The CDR3 length is 14 residues. Trimming left V 6 bases short and J 11 bases short, with 20 bases between. The CDR3 DNA reads as TGTGCCAGCAGCGCCGGACTAGCTCAAGAGACCCAGCATTTT. This sequence encodes CASSAGLAQETQHF.

This clonotype was found many times. CDR3 region: CASSTQRQGGEQYF. CDR3 coding DNA: TGTGCCAGCAGCACCCAACGACAAGGGGGCGAGCAGTACTTC. V is TRBV5-8 and J is TRBJ2-7, with D perhaps matching TRBD1 (6 bases). The germline V and J ends were trimmed by 4 bases and 6 bases, with 17 bases remaining between them. Germline V gene sequence: CDR1 SGHTS, CDR2 YDEGEE. This CDR3 region has 14 residues.

In this sample, this clonotype turned up many times. The CDR3 DNA reads as TGTGCCAGCAGCTTCTTCGTAGGGGAGCTGTTTTTT. This sequence encodes CASSFFVGELFF. The chain employs TRBV7-2 and TRBJ2-2; no firm D call. The CDR3 has 12 amino acids. The ends were cut back, 3 bases at V and 8 bases at J, with 7 bases in the middle. Germline lookup yields CDR1 SGHTA and CDR2 FQGNSA.

Points on this clonotype: The junction departs from germline at one end; a sequencing error may be responsible. The rearrangement links TRBV30 to TRBJ2-5, with a possible D match to TRBD2 (5 bases). CDR3 length equals 14 residues. Germline values: CDR1 GTSNPN, CDR2 SVGIG (reference sequence). The CDR3 here is CAWSTTKNHETQYF. For the CDR3, the DNA is TGTGCCTGGAGTACGACTAAGAACCATGAGACCCAGTACTTC. The complete variable domain, with remaining parts taken from reference TRBV30 and TRBJ2-5, reads SQTIHQWPATLVQPVGSPLSLECTVEGTSNPNLYWYRQAAGRGLQLLFYSVGIGQISSEVPQNLSASRPQDRQFILSSKKLLLSDSGFYLCAWSTTKNHETQYFGPGTRLLVL.

This clonotype was found many times. The CDR3 bases are TGTGCCAGCAGTGGTGTTCAACCCCAGCATTTT. Its translation is CASSGVQPQHF. This rearrangement joins TRBV6-5 to TRBJ1-5; no clear D gene. This CDR3 has 11 amino acids. The V end was cut by 5 bases, the J end by 10 bases, with 9 bases between. Germline lookup yields CDR1 MNHEY and CDR2 SVGAGI.